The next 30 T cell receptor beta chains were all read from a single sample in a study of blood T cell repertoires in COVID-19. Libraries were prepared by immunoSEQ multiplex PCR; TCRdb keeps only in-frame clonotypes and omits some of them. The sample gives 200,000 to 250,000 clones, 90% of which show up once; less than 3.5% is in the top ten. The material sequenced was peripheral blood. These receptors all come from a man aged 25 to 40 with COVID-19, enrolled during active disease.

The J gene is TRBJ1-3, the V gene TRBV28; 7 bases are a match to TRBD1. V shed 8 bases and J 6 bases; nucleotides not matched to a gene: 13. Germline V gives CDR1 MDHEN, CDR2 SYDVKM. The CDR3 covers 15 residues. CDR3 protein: CASGIQGNSENTIYF. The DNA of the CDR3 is TGTGCCAGCGGAATACAGGGGAATTCGGAAAACACCATATATTTT. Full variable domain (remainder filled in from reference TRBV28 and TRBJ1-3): DVKVTQSSRYLVKRTGEKVFLECVQDMDHENMFWYRQDPGLGLRLIYFSYDVKMKEKGDIPEGYSVSREKKERFSLILESASTNQTSMYLCASGIQGNSENTIYFGEGSWLTVV.

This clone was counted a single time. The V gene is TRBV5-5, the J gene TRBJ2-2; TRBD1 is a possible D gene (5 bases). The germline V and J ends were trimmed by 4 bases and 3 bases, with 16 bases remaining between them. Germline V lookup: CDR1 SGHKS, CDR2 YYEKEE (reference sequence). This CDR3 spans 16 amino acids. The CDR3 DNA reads TGTGCCAGCAGCCTCACTCACGACAGATACACCGGGGAGCTGTTTTTT. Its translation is CASSLTHDRYTGELFF.

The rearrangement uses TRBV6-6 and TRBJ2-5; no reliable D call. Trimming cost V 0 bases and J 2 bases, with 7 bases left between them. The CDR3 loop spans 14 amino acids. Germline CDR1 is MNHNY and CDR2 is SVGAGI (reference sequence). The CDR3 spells CASSYSDGQETQYF. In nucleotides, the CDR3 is TGTGCCAGCAGTTACTCCGACGGGCAAGAGACCCAGTACTTC.

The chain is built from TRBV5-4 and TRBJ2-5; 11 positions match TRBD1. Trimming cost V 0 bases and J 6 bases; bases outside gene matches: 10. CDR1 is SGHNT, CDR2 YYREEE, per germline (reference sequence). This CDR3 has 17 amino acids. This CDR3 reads CASSLATGQGALKTQYF. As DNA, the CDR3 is TGTGCCAGCAGCTTGGCCACAGGACAGGGGGCCTTGAAGACCCAGTACTTC.

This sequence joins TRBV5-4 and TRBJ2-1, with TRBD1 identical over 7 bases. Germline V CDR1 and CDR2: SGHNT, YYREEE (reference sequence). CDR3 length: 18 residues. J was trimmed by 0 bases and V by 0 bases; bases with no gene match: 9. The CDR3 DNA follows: TGTGCCAGCAGCTTGGCCGCGCGGACAGGTAGCTCCTACAATGAGCAGTTCTTC. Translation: CASSLAARTGSSYNEQFF.

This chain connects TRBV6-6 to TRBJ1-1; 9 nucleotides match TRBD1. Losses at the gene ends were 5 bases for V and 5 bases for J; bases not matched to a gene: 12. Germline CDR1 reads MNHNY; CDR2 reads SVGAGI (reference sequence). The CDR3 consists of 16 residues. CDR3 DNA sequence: TGTGCCAGCAGTACCGAACGTACAGGGGGCCGAACTGAAGCTTTCTTT. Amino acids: CASSTERTGGRTEAFF.

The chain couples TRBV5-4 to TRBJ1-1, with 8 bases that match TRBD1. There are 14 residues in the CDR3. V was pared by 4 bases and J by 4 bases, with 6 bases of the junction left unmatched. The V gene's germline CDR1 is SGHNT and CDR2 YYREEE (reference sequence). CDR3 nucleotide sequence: TGTGCCAGCAGCCGGACAGGGTTTATCACTGAAGCTTTCTTT. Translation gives CASSRTGFITEAFF.

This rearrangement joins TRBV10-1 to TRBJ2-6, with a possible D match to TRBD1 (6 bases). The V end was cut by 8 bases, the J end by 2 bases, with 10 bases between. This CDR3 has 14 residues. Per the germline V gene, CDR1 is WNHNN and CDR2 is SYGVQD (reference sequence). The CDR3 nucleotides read TGCGCCAGCCTACAGGGCCCTGGGGCCAACGTCCTGACTTTC. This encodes CASLQGPGANVLTF.

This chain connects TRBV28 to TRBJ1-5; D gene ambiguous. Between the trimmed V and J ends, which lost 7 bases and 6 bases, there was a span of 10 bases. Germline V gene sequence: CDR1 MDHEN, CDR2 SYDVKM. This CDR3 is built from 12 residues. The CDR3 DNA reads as TGTGCCAGCAAGCTGCGTGGTCAGCCCCAGCATTTT. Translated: CASKLRGQPQHF.

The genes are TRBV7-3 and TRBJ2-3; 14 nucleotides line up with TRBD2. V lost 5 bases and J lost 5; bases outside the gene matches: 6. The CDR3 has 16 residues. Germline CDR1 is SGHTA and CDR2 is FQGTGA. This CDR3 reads CASSRGTSGSIDTQYF. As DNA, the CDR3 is TGTGCCAGCAGCCGCGGGACTAGCGGGAGTATAGATACGCAGTATTTT.

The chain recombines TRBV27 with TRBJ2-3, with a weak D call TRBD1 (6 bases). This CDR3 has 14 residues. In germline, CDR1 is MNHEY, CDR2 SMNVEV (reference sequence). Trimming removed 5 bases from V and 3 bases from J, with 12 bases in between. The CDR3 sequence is CASSHRDATDTQYF. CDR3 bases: TGTGCCAGCAGTCACAGGGATGCGACAGATACGCAGTATTTT.

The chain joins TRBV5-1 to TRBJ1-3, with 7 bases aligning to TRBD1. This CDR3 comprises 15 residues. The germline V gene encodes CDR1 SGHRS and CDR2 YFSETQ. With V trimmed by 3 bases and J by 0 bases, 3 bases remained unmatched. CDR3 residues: CASSYGDSSGNTIYF. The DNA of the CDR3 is TGCGCCAGCAGCTACGGGGACAGCTCTGGAAACACCATATATTTT.

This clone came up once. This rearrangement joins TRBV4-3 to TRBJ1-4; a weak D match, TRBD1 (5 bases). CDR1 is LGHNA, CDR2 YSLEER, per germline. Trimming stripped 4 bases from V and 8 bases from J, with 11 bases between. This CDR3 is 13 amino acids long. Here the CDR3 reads CASSPGQWEKLFF. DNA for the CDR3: TGCGCCAGCAGCCCAGGGCAGTGGGAAAAACTGTTTTTT.

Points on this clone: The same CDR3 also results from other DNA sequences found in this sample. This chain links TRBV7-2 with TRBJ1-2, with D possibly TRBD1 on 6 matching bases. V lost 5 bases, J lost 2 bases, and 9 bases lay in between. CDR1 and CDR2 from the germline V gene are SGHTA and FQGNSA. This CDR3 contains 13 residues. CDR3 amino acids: CASSPDSNYGYTF. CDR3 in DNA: TGTGCCAGCAGCCCGGACAGCAACTATGGCTACACCTTC.

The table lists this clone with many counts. The CDR3 DNA sequence: TGTGCCAGCAGCGGACAGGGAGTAATCCCCTACGAGCAGTACTTC. Translated, it gives CASSGQGVIPYEQYF. The chain is built from TRBV6-5 and TRBJ2-7; 8 bases line up with TRBD1. The CDR3 sequence is 15 residues long. CDR1 is MNHEY, CDR2 SVGAGI, per germline. V was clipped by 6 bases and J by 2 bases; unmatched bases: 9.

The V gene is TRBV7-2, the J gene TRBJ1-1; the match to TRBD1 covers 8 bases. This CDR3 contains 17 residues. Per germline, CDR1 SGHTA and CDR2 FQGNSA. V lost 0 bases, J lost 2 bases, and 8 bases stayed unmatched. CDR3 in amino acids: CASSLARQGPFNTEAFF. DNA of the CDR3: TGTGCCAGCAGCTTAGCGAGACAGGGGCCCTTTAACACTGAAGCTTTCTTT.

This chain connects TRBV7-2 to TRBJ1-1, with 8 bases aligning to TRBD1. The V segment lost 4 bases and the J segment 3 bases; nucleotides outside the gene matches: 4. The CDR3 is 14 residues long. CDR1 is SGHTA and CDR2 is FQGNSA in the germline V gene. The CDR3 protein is CASSSRGRDTEAFF. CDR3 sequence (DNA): TGTGCCAGCAGCTCCAGGGGGCGAGACACTGAAGCTTTCTTT.

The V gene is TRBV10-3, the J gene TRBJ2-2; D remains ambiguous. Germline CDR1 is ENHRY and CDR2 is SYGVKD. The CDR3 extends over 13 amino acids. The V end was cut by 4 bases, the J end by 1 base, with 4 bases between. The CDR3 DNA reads TGTGCCATCAGTGTACAGAACACCGGGGAGCTGTTTTTT. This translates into CAISVQNTGELFF.

The CDR3 DNA reads as TGTGCCAGCAGCTTAGTAAGGGAGGGAGGCAATCAGCCCCAGCATTTT. This sequence encodes CASSLVREGGNQPQHF. This rearrangement joins TRBV7-8 to TRBJ1-5; D remains ambiguous. CDR1 and CDR2 from the germline V gene are SGHVS and FQNEAQ. There are 16 residues in the CDR3. V was shortened by 1 base and J by 2 bases, with 12 bases between the two germline ends.

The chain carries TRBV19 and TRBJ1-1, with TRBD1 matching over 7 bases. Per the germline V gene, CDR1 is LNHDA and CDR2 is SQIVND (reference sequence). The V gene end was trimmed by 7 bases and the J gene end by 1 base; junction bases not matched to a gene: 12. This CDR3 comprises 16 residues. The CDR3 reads CASTLGQTAGNTEAFF. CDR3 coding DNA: TGTGCCAGTACCCTGGGACAGACGGCGGGGAACACTGAAGCTTTCTTT.

CDR3: CAWSPGTGVRYEQYF. CDR3 nucleotide sequence: TGTGCCTGGAGTCCCGGAACAGGGGTCCGGTACGAGCAGTACTTC. The V gene is TRBV30, the J gene TRBJ2-7; 7 positions agree with TRBD1. The CDR3 runs to 15 residues. After removal of 2 bases from V and 4 bases from J, the junction contained 11 bases not matched to a gene. Germline assignment: CDR1 GTSNPN and CDR2 SVGIG (reference sequence).

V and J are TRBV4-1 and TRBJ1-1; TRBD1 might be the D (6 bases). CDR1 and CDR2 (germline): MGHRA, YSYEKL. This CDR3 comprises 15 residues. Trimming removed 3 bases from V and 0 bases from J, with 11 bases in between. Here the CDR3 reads CASSHADRLNTEAFF. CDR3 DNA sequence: TGCGCCAGCAGCCACGCGGACAGATTGAACACTGAAGCTTTCTTT.

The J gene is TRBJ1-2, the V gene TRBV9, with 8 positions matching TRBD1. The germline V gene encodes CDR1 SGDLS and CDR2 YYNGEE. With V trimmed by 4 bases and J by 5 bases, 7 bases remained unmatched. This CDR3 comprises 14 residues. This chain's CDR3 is CASSSQGARYGYTF. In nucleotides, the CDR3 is TGTGCCAGCAGCTCGCAGGGGGCGCGGTATGGCTACACCTTC.

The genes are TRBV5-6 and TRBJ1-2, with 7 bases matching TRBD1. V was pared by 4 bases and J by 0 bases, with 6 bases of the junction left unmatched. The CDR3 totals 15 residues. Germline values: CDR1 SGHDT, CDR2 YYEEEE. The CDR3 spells CASSTPGTANYGYTF. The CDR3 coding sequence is TGTGCCAGCAGCACGCCGGGGACAGCTAACTATGGCTACACCTTC. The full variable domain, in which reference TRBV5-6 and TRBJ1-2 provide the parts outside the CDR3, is DAGVTQSPTHLIKTRGQQVTLRCSPKSGHDTVSWYQQALGQGPQFIFQYYEEEERQRGNFPDRFSGHQFPNYSSELNVNALLLGDSALYLCASSTPGTANYGYTFGSGTRLTVV.

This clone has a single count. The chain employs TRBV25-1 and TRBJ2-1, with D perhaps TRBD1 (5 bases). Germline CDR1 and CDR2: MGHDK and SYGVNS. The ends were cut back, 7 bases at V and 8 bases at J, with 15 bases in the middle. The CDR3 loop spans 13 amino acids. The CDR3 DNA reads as TGTGCCAGCATTGGCAGGGTAGGCGATGAGCAGTTCTTC. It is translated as CASIGRVGDEQFF.

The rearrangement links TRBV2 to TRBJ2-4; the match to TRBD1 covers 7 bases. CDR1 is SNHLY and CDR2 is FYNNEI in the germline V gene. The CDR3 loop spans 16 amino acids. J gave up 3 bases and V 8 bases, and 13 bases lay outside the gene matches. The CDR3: CASADRVEVSKNIQYF. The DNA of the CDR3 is TGTGCCAGCGCAGACAGGGTCGAAGTGAGCAAAAACATTCAGTACTTC.

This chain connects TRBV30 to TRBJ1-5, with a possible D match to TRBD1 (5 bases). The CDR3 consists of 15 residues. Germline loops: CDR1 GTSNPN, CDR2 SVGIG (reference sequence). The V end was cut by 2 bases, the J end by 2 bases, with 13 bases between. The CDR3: CAWSQNTGGNQPQHF. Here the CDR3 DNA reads TGTGCCTGGAGTCAGAACACGGGGGGCAATCAGCCCCAGCATTTT. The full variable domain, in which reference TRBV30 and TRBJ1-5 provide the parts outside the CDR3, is SQTIHQWPATLVQPVGSPLSLECTVEGTSNPNLYWYRQAAGRGLQLLFYSVGIGQISSEVPQNLSASRPQDRQFILSSKKLLLSDSGFYLCAWSQNTGGNQPQHFGDGTRLSIL.

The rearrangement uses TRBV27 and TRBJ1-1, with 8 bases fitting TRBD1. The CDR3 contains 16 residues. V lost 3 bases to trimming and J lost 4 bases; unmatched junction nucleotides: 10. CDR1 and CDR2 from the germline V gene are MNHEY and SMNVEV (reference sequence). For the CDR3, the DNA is TGTGCCAGCAGTTTTCTACTGACAGGGGAGGGCACTGAAGCTTTCTTT. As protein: CASSFLLTGEGTEAFF.

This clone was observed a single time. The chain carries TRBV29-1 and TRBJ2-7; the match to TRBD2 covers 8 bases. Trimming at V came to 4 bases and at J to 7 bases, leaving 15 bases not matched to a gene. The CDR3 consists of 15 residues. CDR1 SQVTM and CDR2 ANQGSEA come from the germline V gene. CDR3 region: CSVVLTGGPSGEQYF. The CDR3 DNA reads TGCAGCGTTGTTTTGACGGGAGGGCCGAGTGGGGAGCAGTACTTC.

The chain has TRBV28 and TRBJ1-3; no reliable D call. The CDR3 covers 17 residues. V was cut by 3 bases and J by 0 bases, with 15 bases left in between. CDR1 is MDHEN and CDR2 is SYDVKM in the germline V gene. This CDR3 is CASSLEEETDSGNTIYF. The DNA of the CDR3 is TGTGCCAGCAGTTTGGAGGAAGAAACGGACTCTGGAAACACCATATATTTT.